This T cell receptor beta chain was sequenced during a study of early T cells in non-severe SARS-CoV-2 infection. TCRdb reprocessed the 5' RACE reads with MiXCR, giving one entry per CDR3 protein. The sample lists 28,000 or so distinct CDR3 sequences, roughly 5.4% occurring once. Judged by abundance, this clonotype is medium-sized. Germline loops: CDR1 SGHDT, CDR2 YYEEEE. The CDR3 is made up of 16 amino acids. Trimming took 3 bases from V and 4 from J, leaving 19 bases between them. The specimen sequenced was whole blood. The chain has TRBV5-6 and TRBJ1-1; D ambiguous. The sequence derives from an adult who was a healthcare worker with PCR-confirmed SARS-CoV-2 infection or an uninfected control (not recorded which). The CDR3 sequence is CASSSRSGTRPTEAFF. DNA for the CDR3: TGTGCCAGCAGCTCTAGGTCGGGCACTCGTCCCACTGAAGCTTTCTTT.